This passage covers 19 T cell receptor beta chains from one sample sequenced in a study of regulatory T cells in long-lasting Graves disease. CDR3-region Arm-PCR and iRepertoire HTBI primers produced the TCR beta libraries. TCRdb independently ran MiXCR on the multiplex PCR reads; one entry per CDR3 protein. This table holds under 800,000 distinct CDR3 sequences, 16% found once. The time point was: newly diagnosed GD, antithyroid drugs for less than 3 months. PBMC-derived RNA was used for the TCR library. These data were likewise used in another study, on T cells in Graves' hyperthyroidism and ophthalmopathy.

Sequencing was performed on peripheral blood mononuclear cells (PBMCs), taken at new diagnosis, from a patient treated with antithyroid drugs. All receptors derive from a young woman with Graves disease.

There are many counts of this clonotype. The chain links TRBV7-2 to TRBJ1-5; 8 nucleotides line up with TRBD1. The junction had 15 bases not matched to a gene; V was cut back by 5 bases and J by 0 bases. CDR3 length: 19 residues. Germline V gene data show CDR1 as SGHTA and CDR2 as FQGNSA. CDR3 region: CASSPRQAGGDYSNQPQHF. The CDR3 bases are TGTGCCAGCAGCCCCAGACAGGCAGGGGGCGACTATAGCAATCAGCCCCAGCATTTT.

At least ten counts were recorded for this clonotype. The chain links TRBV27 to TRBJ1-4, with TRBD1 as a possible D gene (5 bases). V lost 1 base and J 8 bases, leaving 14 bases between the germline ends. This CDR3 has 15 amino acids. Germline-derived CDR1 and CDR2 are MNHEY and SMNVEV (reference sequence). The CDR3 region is CASSLLAPGREKLFF. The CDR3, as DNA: TGTGCCAGCAGTTTATTGGCGCCAGGGCGCGAAAAACTGTTTTTT.

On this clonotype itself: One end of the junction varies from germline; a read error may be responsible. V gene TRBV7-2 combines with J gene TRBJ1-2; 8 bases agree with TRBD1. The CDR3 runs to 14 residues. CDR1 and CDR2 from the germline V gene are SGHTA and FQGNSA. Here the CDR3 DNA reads TGTGCCAGCAGGCACGGCCAGGGGGCGCGATTTGCCCACTTC. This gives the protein CASRHGQGARFAHF.

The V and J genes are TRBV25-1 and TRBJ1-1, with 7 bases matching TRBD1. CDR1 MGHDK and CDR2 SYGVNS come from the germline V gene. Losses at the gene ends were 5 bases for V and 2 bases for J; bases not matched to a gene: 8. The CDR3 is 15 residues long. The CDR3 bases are TGTGCCAGCAGTCCCCCGACAGGGCTAAACACTGAAGCTTTCTTT. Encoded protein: CASSPPTGLNTEAFF.

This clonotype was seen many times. DNA for the CDR3: TGTGCCAGCAGCCCGGGGGGGACAGGGAATGAAAAACTGTTTTTT. Its protein product is CASSPGGTGNEKLFF. V gene TRBV28 combines with J gene TRBJ1-4; 9 nucleotides align to TRBD1. Trimming took 6 bases from V and 5 from J; bases not matched to a gene: 7. The CDR3 length is 15 residues. Germline CDR1 MDHEN, CDR2 SYDVKM.

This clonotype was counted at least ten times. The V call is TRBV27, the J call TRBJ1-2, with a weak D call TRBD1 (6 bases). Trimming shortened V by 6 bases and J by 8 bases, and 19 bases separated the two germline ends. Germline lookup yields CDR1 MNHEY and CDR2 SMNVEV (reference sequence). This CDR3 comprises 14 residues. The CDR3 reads CASSLNGGAGGYTF. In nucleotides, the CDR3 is TGTGCCAGCAGCCTCAACGGGGGCGCTGGGGGCTACACCTTC.

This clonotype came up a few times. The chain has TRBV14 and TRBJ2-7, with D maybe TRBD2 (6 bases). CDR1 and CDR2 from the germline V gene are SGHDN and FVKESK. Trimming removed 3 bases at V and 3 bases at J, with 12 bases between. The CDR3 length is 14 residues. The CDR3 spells CASSQPSGDYEQYF. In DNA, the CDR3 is TGTGCCAGCAGCCAGCCTTCGGGGGACTACGAGCAGTACTTC.

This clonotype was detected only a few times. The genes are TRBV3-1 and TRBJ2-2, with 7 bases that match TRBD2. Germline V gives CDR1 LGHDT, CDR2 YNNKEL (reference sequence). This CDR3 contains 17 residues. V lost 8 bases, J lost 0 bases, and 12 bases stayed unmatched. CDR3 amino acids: CASSRTLAGTNTGELFF. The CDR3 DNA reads TGTGCCAGCTCTCGGACTTTAGCGGGCACGAACACCGGGGAGCTGTTTTTT.

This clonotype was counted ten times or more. CDR3 DNA sequence: TGTGCCAGCACCCCTGGGAGCACTGAAGCTTTCTTT. This translates into CASTPGSTEAFF. The rearrangement joins TRBV5-5 to TRBJ1-1; D not certain. CDR1 and CDR2 (germline): SGHKS, YYEKEE (reference sequence). The V end was cut by 6 bases, the J end by 4 bases, with 10 bases between. The CDR3 contains 12 residues.

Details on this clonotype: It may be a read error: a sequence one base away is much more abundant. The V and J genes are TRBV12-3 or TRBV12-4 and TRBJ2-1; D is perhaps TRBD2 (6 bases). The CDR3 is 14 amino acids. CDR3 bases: TGTGTCAGCAGTTTTGTGTTTGGAGGGAATGAGCAGTTCTTC. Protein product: CVSSFVFGGNEQFF.

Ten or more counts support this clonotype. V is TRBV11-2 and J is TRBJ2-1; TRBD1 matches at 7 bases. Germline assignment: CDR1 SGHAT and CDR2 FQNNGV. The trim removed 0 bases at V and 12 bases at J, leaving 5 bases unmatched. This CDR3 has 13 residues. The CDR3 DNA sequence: TGTGCCAGCAGCTTAGAGGGACAGCTGGCGCAGTTCTTC. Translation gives CASSLEGQLAQFF.

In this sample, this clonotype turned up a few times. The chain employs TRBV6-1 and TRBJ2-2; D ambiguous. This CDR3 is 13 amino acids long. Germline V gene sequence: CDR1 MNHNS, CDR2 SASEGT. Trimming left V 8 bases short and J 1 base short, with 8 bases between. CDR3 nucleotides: TGTGCCAGCCAAAGTTTGAACACCGGGGAGCTGTTTTTT. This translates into CASQSLNTGELFF.

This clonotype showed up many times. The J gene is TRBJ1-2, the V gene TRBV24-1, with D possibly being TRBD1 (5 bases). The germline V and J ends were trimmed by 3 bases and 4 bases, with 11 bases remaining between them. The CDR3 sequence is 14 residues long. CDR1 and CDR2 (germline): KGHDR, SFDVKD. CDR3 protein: CATSDGGLTYGYTF. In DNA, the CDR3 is TGTGCCACCAGTGATGGGGGACTGACCTATGGCTACACCTTC.

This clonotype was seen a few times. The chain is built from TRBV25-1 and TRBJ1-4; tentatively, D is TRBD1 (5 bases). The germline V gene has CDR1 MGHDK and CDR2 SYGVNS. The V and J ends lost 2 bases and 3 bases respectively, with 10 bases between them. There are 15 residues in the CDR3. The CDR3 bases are TGTGCCAGCAGTGAAGTCACAGGACCTAATGAAAAACTGTTTTTT. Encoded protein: CASSEVTGPNEKLFF.

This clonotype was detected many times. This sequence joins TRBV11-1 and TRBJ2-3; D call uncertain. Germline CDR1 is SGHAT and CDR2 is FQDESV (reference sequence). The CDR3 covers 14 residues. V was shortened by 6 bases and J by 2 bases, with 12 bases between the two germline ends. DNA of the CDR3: TGTGCCAGCAGGGCGGTGGGGATCACAGATACGCAGTATTTT. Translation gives CASRAVGITDTQYF.

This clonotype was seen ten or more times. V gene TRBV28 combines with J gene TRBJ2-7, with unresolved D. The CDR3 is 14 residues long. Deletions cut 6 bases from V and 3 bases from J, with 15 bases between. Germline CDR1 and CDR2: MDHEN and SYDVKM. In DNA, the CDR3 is TGTGCCAGCAGACCCTCGCTGGTGAGCTACGAGCAGTACTTC. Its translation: CASRPSLVSYEQYF.

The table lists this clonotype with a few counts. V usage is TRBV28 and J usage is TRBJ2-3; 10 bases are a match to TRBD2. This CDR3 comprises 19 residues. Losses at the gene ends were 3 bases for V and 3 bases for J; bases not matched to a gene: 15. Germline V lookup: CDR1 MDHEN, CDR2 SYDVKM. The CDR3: CASSFLGSGRADGTDTQYF. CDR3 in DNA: TGTGCCAGCAGTTTTCTAGGCAGCGGGAGGGCCGACGGGACAGATACGCAGTATTTT.

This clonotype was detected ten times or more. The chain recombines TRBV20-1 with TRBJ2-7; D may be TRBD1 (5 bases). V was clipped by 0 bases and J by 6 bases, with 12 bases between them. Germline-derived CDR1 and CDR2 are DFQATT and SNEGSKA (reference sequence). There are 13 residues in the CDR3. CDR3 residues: CSARDPRVGEQYF. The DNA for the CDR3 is TGCAGTGCTAGAGATCCCAGGGTTGGCGAGCAGTACTTC.

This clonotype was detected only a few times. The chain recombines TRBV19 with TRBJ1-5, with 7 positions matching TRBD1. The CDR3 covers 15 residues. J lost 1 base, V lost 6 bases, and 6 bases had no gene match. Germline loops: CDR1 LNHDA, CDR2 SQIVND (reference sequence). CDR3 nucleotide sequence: TGTGCCAGTAGAACCGACAGGGCAAGCAATCAGCCCCAGCATTTT. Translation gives CASRTDRASNQPQHF.